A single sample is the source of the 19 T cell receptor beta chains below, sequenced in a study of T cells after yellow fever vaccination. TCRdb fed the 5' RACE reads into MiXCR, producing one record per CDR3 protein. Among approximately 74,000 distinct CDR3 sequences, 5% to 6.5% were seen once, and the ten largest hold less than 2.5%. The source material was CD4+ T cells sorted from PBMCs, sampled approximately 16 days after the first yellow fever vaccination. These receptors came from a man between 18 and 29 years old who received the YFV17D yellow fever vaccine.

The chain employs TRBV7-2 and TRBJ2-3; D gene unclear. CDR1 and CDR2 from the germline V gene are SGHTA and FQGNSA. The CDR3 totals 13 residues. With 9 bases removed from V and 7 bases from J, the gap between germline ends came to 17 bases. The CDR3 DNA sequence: TGTGCCAGGGGCACCGGATGGGAAAATACGCAGTATTTT. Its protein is CARGTGWENTQYF. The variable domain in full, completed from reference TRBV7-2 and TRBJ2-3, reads GAGVSQSPSNKVTEKGKDVELRCDPISGHTALYWYRQSLGQGLEFLIYFQGNSAPDKSGLPSDRFSAERTGGSVSTLTIQRTQQEDSAVYLCARGTGWENTQYFGPGTRLTVL.

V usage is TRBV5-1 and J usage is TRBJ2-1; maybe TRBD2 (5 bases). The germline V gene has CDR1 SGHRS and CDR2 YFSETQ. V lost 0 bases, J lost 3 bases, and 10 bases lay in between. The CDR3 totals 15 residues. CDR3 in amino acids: CASSLGSGNYNEQFF. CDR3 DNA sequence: TGCGCCAGCAGCTTGGGGTCCGGGAACTACAATGAGCAGTTCTTC.

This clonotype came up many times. The CDR3 region is CASTSTVAGGAGNEQFF. In DNA, the CDR3 is TGTGCCAGCACCAGCACCGTAGCTGGGGGGGCCGGGAATGAGCAGTTCTTC. The chain uses TRBV12-3 or TRBV12-4 and TRBJ2-1; tentatively, D is TRBD2 (7 bases). The CDR3 has 17 amino acids. Trimming took 7 bases from V and 7 from J, leaving 26 bases between them.

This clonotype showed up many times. DNA of the CDR3: TGCAGTGCTAGAGATGGGCTCCGGCAACCAACCGGCTACACCTTC. Translation gives CSARDGLRQPTGYTF. The chain combines TRBV20-1 with TRBJ1-2; D gene uncertain. Germline-derived CDR1 and CDR2 are DFQATT and SNEGSKA (reference sequence). The length of the CDR3 is 15 residues. V was trimmed by 0 bases and J by 8 bases, leaving 19 bases between them.

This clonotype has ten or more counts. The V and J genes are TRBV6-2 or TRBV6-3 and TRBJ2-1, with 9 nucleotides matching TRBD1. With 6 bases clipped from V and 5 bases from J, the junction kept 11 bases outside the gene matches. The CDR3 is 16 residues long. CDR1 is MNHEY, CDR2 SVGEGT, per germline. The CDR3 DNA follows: TGTGCCAGCAGAACACCCGGGACAGGGTCGAACAATGAGCAGTTCTTC. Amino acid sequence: CASRTPGTGSNNEQFF.

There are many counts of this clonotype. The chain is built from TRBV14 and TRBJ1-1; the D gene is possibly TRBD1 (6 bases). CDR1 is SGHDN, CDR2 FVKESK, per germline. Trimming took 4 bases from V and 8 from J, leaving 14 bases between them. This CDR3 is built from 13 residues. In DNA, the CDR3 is TGTGCCAGCAGCCTCAACACCAGGGGAGAAGCTTTCTTT. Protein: CASSLNTRGEAFF.

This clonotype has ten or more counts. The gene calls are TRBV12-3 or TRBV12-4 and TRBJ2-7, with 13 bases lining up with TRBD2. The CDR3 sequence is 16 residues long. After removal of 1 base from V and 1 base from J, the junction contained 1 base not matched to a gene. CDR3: CASSLGTSGGSYEQYF. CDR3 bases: TGTGCCAGCAGTTTAGGGACTAGCGGGGGATCCTACGAGCAGTACTTC.

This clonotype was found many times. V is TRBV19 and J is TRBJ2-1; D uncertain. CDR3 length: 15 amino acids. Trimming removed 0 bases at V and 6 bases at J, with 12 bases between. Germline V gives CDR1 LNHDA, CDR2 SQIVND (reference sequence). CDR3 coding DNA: TGTGCCAGTAGTATAGAACGGGCAGCGATCAATGAGCAGTTCTTC. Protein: CASSIERAAINEQFF. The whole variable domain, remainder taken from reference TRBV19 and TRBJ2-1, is DGGITQSPKYLFRKEGQNVTLSCEQNLNHDAMYWYRQDPGQGLRLIYYSQIVNDFQKGDIAEGYSVSREKKESFPLTVTSAQKNPTAFYLCASSIERAAINEQFFGPGTRLTVL.

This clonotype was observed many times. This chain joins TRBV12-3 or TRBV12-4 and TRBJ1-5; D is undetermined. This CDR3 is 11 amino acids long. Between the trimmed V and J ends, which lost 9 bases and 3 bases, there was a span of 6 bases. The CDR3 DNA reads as TGTGCCAGGGTCATCAATCAGCCCCAGCATTTT. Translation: CARVINQPQHF.

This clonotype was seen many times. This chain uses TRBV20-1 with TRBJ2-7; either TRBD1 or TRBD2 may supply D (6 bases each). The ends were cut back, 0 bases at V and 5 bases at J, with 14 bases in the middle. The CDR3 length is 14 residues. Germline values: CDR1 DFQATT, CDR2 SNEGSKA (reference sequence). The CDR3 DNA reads TGCAGTGCTAGAGATAGGGGGGTTCGGGACGAGCAGTACTTC. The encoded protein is CSARDRGVRDEQYF.

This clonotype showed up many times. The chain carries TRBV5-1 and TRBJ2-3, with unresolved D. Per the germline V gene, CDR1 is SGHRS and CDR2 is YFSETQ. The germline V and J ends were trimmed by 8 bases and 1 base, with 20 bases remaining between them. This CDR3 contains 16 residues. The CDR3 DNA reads TGCGCCAGTAGCCGACCGGCCCAAAGCGGCACAGATACGCAGTATTTT. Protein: CASSRPAQSGTDTQYF.

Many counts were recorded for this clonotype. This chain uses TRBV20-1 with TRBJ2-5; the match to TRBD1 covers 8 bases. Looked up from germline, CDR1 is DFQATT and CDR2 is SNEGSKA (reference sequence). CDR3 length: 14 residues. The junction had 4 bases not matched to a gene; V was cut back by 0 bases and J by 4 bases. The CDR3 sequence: CSAREDRVRETQYF. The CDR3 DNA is TGCAGTGCTAGAGAGGACAGGGTCAGAGAGACCCAGTACTTC.

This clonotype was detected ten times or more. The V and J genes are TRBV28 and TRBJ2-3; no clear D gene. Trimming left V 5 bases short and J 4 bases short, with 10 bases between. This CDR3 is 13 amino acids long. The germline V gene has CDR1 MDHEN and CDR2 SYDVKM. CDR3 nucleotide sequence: TGTGCCAGCAGTCCCCCCCAGGCAGATACGCAGTATTTT. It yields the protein CASSPPQADTQYF.

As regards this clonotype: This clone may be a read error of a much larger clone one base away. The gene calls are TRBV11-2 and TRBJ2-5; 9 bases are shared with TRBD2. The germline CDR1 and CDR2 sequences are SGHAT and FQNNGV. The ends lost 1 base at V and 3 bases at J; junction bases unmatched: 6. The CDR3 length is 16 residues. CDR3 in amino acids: CASSLAIAGAKETQYF. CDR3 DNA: TGTGCCAGCAGCTTAGCCATAGCGGGGGCGAAAGAGACCCAGTACTTC.

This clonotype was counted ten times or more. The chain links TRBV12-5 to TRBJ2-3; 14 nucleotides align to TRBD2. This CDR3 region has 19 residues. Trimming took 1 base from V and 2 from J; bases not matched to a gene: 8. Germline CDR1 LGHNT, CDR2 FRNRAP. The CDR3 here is CASGLGLAGGGTYTDTQYF. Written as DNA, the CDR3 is TGTGCTAGTGGTTTGGGACTAGCGGGGGGGGGAACCTACACAGATACGCAGTATTTT.

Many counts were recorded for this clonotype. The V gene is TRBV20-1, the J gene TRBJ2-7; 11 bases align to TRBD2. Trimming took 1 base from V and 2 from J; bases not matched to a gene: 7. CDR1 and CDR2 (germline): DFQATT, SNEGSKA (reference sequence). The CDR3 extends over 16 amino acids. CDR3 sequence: CSARGQGLAVAYEQYV. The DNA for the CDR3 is TGCAGTGCTAGAGGACAGGGACTAGCGGTGGCCTACGAGCAGTACGTC.

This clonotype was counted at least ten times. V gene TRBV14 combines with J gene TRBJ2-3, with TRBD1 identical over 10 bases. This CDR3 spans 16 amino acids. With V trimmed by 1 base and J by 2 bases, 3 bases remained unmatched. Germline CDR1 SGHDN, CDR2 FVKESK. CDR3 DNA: TGTGCCAGCAGCCAAGGGGACAGGGGAAACACAGATACGCAGTATTTT. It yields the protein CASSQGDRGNTDTQYF.

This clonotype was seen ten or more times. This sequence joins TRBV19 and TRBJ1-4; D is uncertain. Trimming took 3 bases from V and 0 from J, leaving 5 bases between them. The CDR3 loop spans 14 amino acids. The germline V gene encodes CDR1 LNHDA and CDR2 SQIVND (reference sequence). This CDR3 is CASSILATNEKLFF. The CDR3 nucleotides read TGTGCCAGTAGTATTCTTGCAACTAATGAAAAACTGTTTTTT.

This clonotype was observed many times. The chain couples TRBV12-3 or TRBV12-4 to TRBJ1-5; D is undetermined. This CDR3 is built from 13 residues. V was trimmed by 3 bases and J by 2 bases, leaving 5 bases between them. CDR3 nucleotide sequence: TGTGCCAGCAGTTTCGATCGCAATCAGCCCCAGCATTTT. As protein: CASSFDRNQPQHF.